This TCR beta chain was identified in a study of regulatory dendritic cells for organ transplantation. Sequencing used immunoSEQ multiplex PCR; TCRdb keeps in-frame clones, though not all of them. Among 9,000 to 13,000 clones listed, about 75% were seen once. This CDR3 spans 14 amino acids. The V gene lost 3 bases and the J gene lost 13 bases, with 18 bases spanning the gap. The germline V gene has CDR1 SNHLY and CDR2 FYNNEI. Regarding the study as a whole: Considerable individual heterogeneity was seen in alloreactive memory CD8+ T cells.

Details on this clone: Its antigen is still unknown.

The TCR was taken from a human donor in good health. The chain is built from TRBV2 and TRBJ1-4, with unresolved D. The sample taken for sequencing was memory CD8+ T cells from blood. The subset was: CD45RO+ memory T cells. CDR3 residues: CASSDPFQNERLFF. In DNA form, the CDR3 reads TGTGCCAGCAGTGACCCCTTCCAGAATGAACGACTGTTTTTT.